This T cell receptor (beta chain) was observed in a study of blood T cell repertoires in COVID-19. Study details: Donors in the United States, Italy and Spain gave samples during acute or convalescent COVID-19.

The data were produced by immunoSEQ multiplex PCR, yet TCRdb's version contains in-frame clones alone and is incomplete. The sample includes about 160,000 clones, about nine tenths of them seen just once. V was shortened by 4 bases and J by 0 bases, with 6 bases between the two germline ends. The CDR3 is 13 residues long. Germline CDR1 and CDR2: LNHDA and SQIVND (reference sequence). Source material: peripheral blood. The rearrangement joins TRBV19 to TRBJ1-2; D is uncertain. The receptor's source is a woman between 55 and 75 years old with active or convalescent COVID-19. CDR3 sequence: CASSRQSNYGYTF. The CDR3 DNA reads TGTGCCAGTAGTAGGCAGTCTAACTATGGCTACACCTTC.